This T cell receptor (beta chain) was obtained from a study of blood T cell repertoires in COVID-19. Study-level information: Donors in the United States, Italy and Spain gave samples during acute or convalescent COVID-19. In each case, the material was cDNA or gDNA derived from T cells, B-cell-depleted T cells, or PBMCs.

In the source study's methods: Reference gene primer amplification gave nucleated cell count estimates. Clones were read by immunoSEQ multiplex PCR, and TCRdb kept only the in-frame ones, dropping some. The DNA gave D and trimming, while V, J and clone size come from that table. The table has some 250,000 clones, over 80% seen once; the top ten hold around 26%. Germline V gene lookup returns CDR1 KGHSH and CDR2 LQKENI. The CDR3 consists of 16 residues. The V end was cut by 5 bases, the J end by 8 bases, with 19 bases between. The rearrangement joins TRBV18 to TRBJ1-6; D possibly corresponds to TRBD1 (5 bases). This TCR was sampled from a man aged 35 to 55 with acute or convalescent COVID-19. The sample comprised peripheral blood. CDR3: CASSTNRAMGHSPLHF. CDR3 DNA: TGTGCCAGCTCAACCAATAGGGCAATGGGGCATTCACCCCTCCACTTT.